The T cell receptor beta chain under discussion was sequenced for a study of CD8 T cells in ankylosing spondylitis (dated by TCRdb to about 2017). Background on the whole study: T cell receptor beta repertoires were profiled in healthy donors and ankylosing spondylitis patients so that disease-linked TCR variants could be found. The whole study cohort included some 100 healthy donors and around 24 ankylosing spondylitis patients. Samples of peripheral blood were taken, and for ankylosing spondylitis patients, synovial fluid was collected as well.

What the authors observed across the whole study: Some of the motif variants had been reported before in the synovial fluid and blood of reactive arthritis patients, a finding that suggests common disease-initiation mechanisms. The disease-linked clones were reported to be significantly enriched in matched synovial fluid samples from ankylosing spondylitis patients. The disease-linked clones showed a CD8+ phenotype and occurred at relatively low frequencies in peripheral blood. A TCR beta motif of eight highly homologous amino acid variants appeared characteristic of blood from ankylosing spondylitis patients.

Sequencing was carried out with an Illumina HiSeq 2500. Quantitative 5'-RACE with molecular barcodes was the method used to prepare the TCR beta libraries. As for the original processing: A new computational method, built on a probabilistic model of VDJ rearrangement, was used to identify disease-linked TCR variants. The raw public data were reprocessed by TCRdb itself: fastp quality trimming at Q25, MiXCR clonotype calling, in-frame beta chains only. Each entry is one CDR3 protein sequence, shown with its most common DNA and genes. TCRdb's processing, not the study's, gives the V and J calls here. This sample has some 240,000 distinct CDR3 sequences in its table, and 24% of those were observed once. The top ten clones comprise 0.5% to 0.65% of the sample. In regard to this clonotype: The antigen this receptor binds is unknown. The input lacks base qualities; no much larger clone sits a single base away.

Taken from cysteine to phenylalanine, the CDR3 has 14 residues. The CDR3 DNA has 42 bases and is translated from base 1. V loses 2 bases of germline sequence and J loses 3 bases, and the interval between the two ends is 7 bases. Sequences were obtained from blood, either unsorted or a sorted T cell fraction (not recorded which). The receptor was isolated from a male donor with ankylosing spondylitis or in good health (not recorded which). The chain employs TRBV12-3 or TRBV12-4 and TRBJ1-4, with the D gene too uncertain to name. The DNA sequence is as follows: TGTGCCAGCAGTTTACGGGGAGCTAATGAAAAACTGTTTTTT. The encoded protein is CASSLRGANEKLFF.